The clone carrying this TCR beta chain was counted a few times. Its specificity is not known. PCR involved 60 Vbeta and 13 Jbeta primers. Sequencing used immunoSEQ multiplex PCR; TCRdb keeps in-frame clones, though not all of them. This table has more than 110,000 clones, around three quarters appearing once. The data are from a study of cytomegalovirus exposure and HLA in healthy donors. Study results and limitations: A few CMV-associated chains proved CMV antigen-specific in vitro.

Trimming removed 0 bases at V and 6 bases at J, with 6 bases between. This CDR3 comprises 12 residues. The germline CDR1 and CDR2 sequences are SGHAT and FQNNGV. This TCR was sampled from a woman aged 60-75 years in good health and CMV-seropositive. The sequencing sample was made of PBMCs. The J gene is TRBJ2-7, the V gene TRBV11-2; no reliable D call. The CDR3 here is CASSLDTGEQYF. CDR3 nucleotides: TGTGCCAGCAGCTTAGATACTGGCGAGCAGTACTTC.